The 32 T cell receptor beta chains below were found in one sample sequenced in a study of OX40 agonist ivuxolimab in advanced cancers. Profiled with immunoSEQ multiplex PCR; TCRdb holds only in-frame clones, not every one. Of about 66,000 clones listed, around 73% are singletons. Material: CD4+ or CD8+ T cells sorted from blood, obtained in a trial of the OX40 agonist ivuxolimab. These receptors all come from an adult with an advanced solid tumor such as melanoma, head and neck, liver or kidney cancer.

The rearrangement joins TRBV16 to TRBJ2-1; D gene uncertain. This CDR3 is built from 15 residues. Trimming cost V 0 bases and J 10 bases, with 16 bases left between them. Germline lookup yields CDR1 KGHSY and CDR2 FQNENV. DNA of the CDR3: TGTGCCAGCAGCCAATCAAGGGCTGGGTTTGACGAGCAGTTCTTC. Residues: CASSQSRAGFDEQFF.

The V call is TRBV4-1, the J call TRBJ2-5; no reliable D call. The germline CDR1 and CDR2 sequences are MGHRA and YSYEKL. This CDR3 is built from 14 residues. Trimming removed 4 bases from V and 5 bases from J, with 14 bases in between. Written as DNA, the CDR3 is TGCGCCAGCAGCCCGAGAGAGGTCGGGGAGACCCAGTACTTC. It codes for CASSPREVGETQYF.

The chain recombines TRBV20-1 with TRBJ1-1; no clear D. Germline CDR1 is DFQATT and CDR2 is SNEGSKA (reference sequence). The CDR3 is 11 residues long. As DNA, the CDR3 is TGCAGGAAAGACCGGGAGACCCAAGCTTTCTTT. Translating gives CRKDRETQAFF.

The chain has TRBV28 and TRBJ2-2; D ambiguous. Germline CDR1 and CDR2: MDHEN and SYDVKM. This CDR3 contains 12 residues. V was shortened by 1 base and J by 7 bases, with 4 bases between the two germline ends. The CDR3 loop is CASSLSGGELFF. Here the CDR3 DNA reads TGTGCCAGCAGTTTATCGGGCGGGGAGCTGTTTTTT.

The chain links TRBV13 to TRBJ2-7; 7 bases agree with TRBD2. Losses at the gene ends were 5 bases for V and 3 bases for J; bases not matched to a gene: 7. The CDR3 totals 14 residues. CDR1 PRHDT and CDR2 FYEKMQ come from the germline V gene (reference sequence). CDR3 nucleotides: TGTGCCAGCAGCCGGGGGGACGGTTACTACGAGCAGTACTTC. It encodes CASSRGDGYYEQYF.

V gene TRBV19 combines with J gene TRBJ2-7; tentatively, D is TRBD1 (5 bases). The length of the CDR3 is 14 residues. The V end lost 1 base, the J end lost 2 bases, and 9 bases lay between the germline ends. Germline V gene sequence: CDR1 LNHDA, CDR2 SQIVND (reference sequence). The chain's CDR3 is CASSIAGPTYEQYF. For the CDR3, the DNA is TGTGCCAGTAGTATAGCAGGGCCAACCTACGAGCAGTACTTC.

This clone was observed a handful of times. The gene calls are TRBV29-1 and TRBJ2-1, with 9 bases that match TRBD2. The CDR3 loop spans 18 amino acids. Trimming took 3 bases from V and 2 from J; bases not matched to a gene: 14. Germline-derived CDR1 and CDR2 are SQVTM and ANQGSEA. This CDR3 is CSVDNSGSRRGAYNEQFF. The DNA of the CDR3 is TGCAGCGTTGACAATAGCGGGAGTCGACGGGGCGCCTACAATGAGCAGTTCTTC.

This sequence joins TRBV5-1 and TRBJ2-2; 11 bases map to TRBD2. This CDR3 spans 17 amino acids. The V and J ends lost 0 bases and 4 bases, in that order; junction bases with no gene match: 5. Germline CDR1 reads SGHRS; CDR2 reads YFSETQ. The CDR3 DNA sequence: TGCGCCAGCAGCTTGGGACTAGCGGGAACTTCCACCGGGGAGCTGTTTTTT. Protein product: CASSLGLAGTSTGELFF.

Only a few counts were recorded for this clone. CDR3 in amino acids: CASSIEAGKGTEAFF. CDR3 in DNA: TGTGCCAGTAGTATAGAGGCAGGGAAGGGCACTGAAGCTTTCTTT. The gene calls are TRBV19 and TRBJ1-1; D is possibly TRBD1 (5 bases). Germline lookup yields CDR1 LNHDA and CDR2 SQIVND (reference sequence). The CDR3 is 15 residues long. The ends were cut back, 0 bases at V and 4 bases at J, with 12 bases in the middle.

As to this clone: At the DNA level, this CDR3 is encoded by other sequences in the same sample as well. This chain connects TRBV28 to TRBJ2-3; D assignment may be TRBD1 or TRBD2 (5 bases each). The germline gives CDR1 MDHEN, CDR2 SYDVKM. The CDR3 loop spans 14 amino acids. Trimming cost V 3 bases and J 0 bases, with 7 bases left between them. CDR3 amino acids: CASSLRGSTDTQYF. Written as DNA, the CDR3 is TGTGCCAGCAGTTTGAGGGGAAGCACAGATACGCAGTATTTT.

Here the CDR3 reads CASSFNRGLNYGYTF. The CDR3, as DNA: TGTGCCAGCAGTTTTAACAGGGGGCTGAACTATGGCTACACCTTC. The V call is TRBV6-5, the J call TRBJ1-2; TRBD1 aligns across 9 bases. The germline CDR1 and CDR2 sequences are MNHEY and SVGAGI. The J segment lost 2 bases and the V segment lost 4 bases, leaving 5 bases of the junction unmatched. This CDR3 region has 15 residues.

The chain recombines TRBV27 with TRBJ2-4, with 9 bases fitting TRBD1. The CDR3 runs 20 residues. Per germline, CDR1 MNHEY and CDR2 SMNVEV (reference sequence). The CDR3 nucleotides read TGTGTTAAGCGAACGGTCTACAGGGGGCGAACATGCGTAGCCAAAAACATTCAGTACTTC. This encodes CVKRTVYRGRTCVAKNIQYF.

This chain links TRBV2 with TRBJ2-3; 8 nucleotides match TRBD2. Germline V gene lookup returns CDR1 SNHLY and CDR2 FYNNEI. CDR3 size: 19 residues. The J segment lost 3 bases and the V segment lost 6 bases, leaving 20 bases of the junction unmatched. CDR3 in amino acids: CASSGTSGRWYGITDTQYF. The CDR3 nucleotides are TGTGCCAGCAGCGGTACAAGCGGGAGATGGTACGGTATTACAGATACGCAGTATTTT.

This chain uses TRBV13 with TRBJ2-7, with TRBD2 identical over 13 bases. This CDR3 is built from 17 residues. V lost 5 bases and J lost 5; bases outside the gene matches: 12. In germline, CDR1 is PRHDT, CDR2 FYEKMQ (reference sequence). The CDR3 nucleotides read TGTGCCAGCAGCCTGCGACTAGCGGGAGGTGTTGTCGACGAGCAGTACTTC. Its translation is CASSLRLAGGVVDEQYF. Supplemented by reference TRBV13 and TRBJ2-7, the full variable domain reads AAGVIQSPRHLIKEKRETATLKCYPIPRHDTVYWYQQGPGQDPQFLISFYEKMQSDKGSIPDRFSAQQFSDYHSELNMSSLELGDSALYFCASSLRLAGGVVDEQYFGPGTRLTVT.

This clone appeared a few times. The rearrangement uses TRBV10-3 and TRBJ1-1, with TRBD1 matching 8 bases. Germline V gene lookup returns CDR1 ENHRY and CDR2 SYGVKD. J was trimmed by 1 base and V by 4 bases; bases with no gene match: 5. The CDR3 contains 15 residues. In DNA form, the CDR3 reads TGTGCCATCAGTGGGGGGACAGGTCAGAACACTGAAGCTTTCTTT. Its translation: CAISGGTGQNTEAFF.

The chain employs TRBV6-4 and TRBJ2-1; 8 bases agree with TRBD2. V gave up 1 base and J gave up 7 bases; unmatched junction bases: 6. Germline values: CDR1 MRHNA, CDR2 SNTAGT. This CDR3 is 15 amino acids long. This chain's CDR3 is CASSDLSGGRNEQFF. The CDR3 DNA follows: TGTGCCAGCAGTGACTTGTCGGGGGGGCGGAATGAGCAGTTCTTC.

The chain uses TRBV28 and TRBJ1-1; 8 bases are shared with TRBD1. The CDR3 loop spans 13 amino acids. In germline, CDR1 is MDHEN, CDR2 SYDVKM. V was clipped by 2 bases and J by 4 bases; unmatched bases: 0. This CDR3 reads CASSLTGGTEAFF. The CDR3 region has the DNA TGTGCCAGCAGTTTAACAGGGGGCACTGAAGCTTTCTTT.

This clone was seen only a few times. The genes are TRBV9 and TRBJ2-1, with 12 bases aligning to TRBD2. J was trimmed by 8 bases and V by 3 bases; bases with no gene match: 9. CDR3 size: 16 residues. Germline V gives CDR1 SGDLS, CDR2 YYNGEE. This CDR3 is CASSASGRALTYEQFF. CDR3 DNA: TGTGCCAGCAGCGCTAGCGGGAGGGCCCTTACGTATGAGCAGTTCTTC.

In DNA form, the CDR3 reads TGCGCCAGCAGCAAACAGGGGGCTCAAGAGACCCAGTACTTC. As protein: CASSKQGAQETQYF. This sequence joins TRBV5-1 and TRBJ2-5; TRBD1 agrees at 9 bases. Germline V lookup: CDR1 SGHRS, CDR2 YFSETQ. This CDR3 spans 14 amino acids. With V trimmed by 4 bases and J by 2 bases, 3 bases remained unmatched.

This clone was seen a few times. V gene TRBV5-1 combines with J gene TRBJ1-1, with a tentative D call TRBD1 (6 bases). Trimming left V 0 bases short and J 3 bases short, with 15 bases between. This CDR3 is built from 16 residues. Germline V gives CDR1 SGHRS, CDR2 YFSETQ. The DNA of the CDR3 is TGCGCCAGCAGCTTGGCCCACAGGGTCGGAGACACTGAAGCTTTCTTT. It encodes CASSLAHRVGDTEAFF. Using reference TRBV5-1 and TRBJ1-1 for the parts outside the CDR3, the full variable domain is KAGVTQTPRYLIKTRGQQVTLSCSPISGHRSVSWYQQTPGQGLQFLFEYFSETQRNKGNFPGRFSGRQFSNSRSEMNVSTLELGDSALYLCASSLAHRVGDTEAFFGQGTRLTVV.

The CDR3 DNA reads as TGTGCCAGCAGGAGGAAAAACACCGAGGATTCACCCCTCCACTTT. Amino acids: CASRRKNTEDSPLHF. The chain joins TRBV6-1 to TRBJ1-6; no firm D call. This CDR3 is built from 15 residues. The ends were cut back, 6 bases at V and 8 bases at J, with 17 bases in the middle. CDR1 is MNHNS, CDR2 SASEGT, per germline.

The genes are TRBV19 and TRBJ1-5, with D possibly matching TRBD1 (5 bases). The germline gives CDR1 LNHDA, CDR2 SQIVND (reference sequence). The CDR3 totals 13 residues. The ends were cut back, 5 bases at V and 5 bases at J, with 10 bases in the middle. The CDR3 DNA follows: TGTGCCAGTAGTCAGGGTTTGGATCAGCCCCAGCATTTT. This gives the protein CASSQGLDQPQHF. The whole variable domain, remainder taken from reference TRBV19 and TRBJ1-5, is DGGITQSPKYLFRKEGQNVTLSCEQNLNHDAMYWYRQDPGQGLRLIYYSQIVNDFQKGDIAEGYSVSREKKESFPLTVTSAQKNPTAFYLCASSQGLDQPQHFGDGTRLSIL.

The chain carries TRBV7-9 and TRBJ2-7, with a tentative D call TRBD2 (5 bases). Germline V lookup: CDR1 SEHNR, CDR2 FQNEAQ (reference sequence). V dropped 2 bases and J dropped 3 bases, with 11 bases sitting between them. The CDR3 consists of 14 residues. CDR3 residues: CASSLRTGGYEQYF. The CDR3 DNA reads as TGTGCCAGCAGCTTACGGACCGGAGGCTACGAGCAGTACTTC.

V is TRBV5-1 and J is TRBJ2-3, with 15 bases matching TRBD2. There are 18 residues in the CDR3. Germline V gene sequence: CDR1 SGHRS, CDR2 YFSETQ. V gave up 2 bases and J gave up 2 bases; unmatched junction bases: 6. Here the CDR3 reads CASSLRTSGGVNTDTQYF. In nucleotides, the CDR3 is TGCGCCAGCAGCTTAAGGACTAGCGGGGGGGTCAACACAGATACGCAGTATTTT.

This rearrangement joins TRBV5-5 to TRBJ1-2; no firm D call. The V gene lost 0 bases and the J gene lost 6 bases, with 12 bases spanning the gap. Germline V gives CDR1 SGHKS, CDR2 YYEKEE (reference sequence). The CDR3 is 14 amino acids. The CDR3 DNA is TGTGCCAGCAGCTTGGAGGGCGGAGGCCATGGCTACACCTTC. It codes for CASSLEGGGHGYTF.

The CDR3: CASSSIRGSYNEQFF. As DNA, the CDR3 is TGTGCCAGCAGCTCCATTCGTGGCTCCTACAATGAGCAGTTCTTC. The genes are TRBV11-2 and TRBJ2-1; no clear D gene. Germline V gene lookup returns CDR1 SGHAT and CDR2 FQNNGV. Trimming stripped 4 bases from V and 0 bases from J, with 10 bases between. The CDR3 is 15 residues long.

This clone was found once. This chain joins TRBV27 and TRBJ2-3; no reliable D call. In germline, CDR1 is MNHEY, CDR2 SMNVEV (reference sequence). This CDR3 region has 13 residues. V gave up 3 bases and J gave up 5 bases, with 9 bases separating them. CDR3 sequence reads: CASSFKPGDTQYF. CDR3 DNA: TGTGCCAGCAGTTTCAAGCCTGGAGATACGCAGTATTTT.

A single count supports this clone. This chain links TRBV30 with TRBJ2-2, with TRBD1 as a possible D gene (6 bases). The CDR3 extends over 15 amino acids. V was shortened by 3 bases and J by 3 bases, with 14 bases between the two germline ends. Germline CDR1 and CDR2: GTSNPN and SVGIG (reference sequence). The DNA for the CDR3 is TGTGCCTGGAGGGACGGGGACACCTACACCGGGGAGCTGTTTTTT. Its translation is CAWRDGDTYTGELFF.

The rearrangement joins TRBV7-3 to TRBJ2-5, with D possibly matching TRBD1 (6 bases). Germline lookup yields CDR1 SGHTA and CDR2 FQGTGA. CDR3 length: 15 amino acids. The V end was cut by 8 bases, the J end by 1 base, with 17 bases between. Written as DNA, the CDR3 is TGTGCCAGCGGATTGACAGGCTCCTTCCAAGAGACCCAGTACTTC. Its protein is CASGLTGSFQETQYF.

This clone was observed a single time. CDR3 protein: CASSVDEGALYNEQFF. The CDR3 bases are TGTGCCAGCAGCGTAGACGAGGGGGCCCTCTACAATGAGCAGTTCTTC. The chain has TRBV9 and TRBJ2-1; 7 bases are a match to TRBD1. The trim removed 0 bases at V and 3 bases at J, leaving 6 bases unmatched. Germline V gene sequence: CDR1 SGDLS, CDR2 YYNGEE. The CDR3 runs to 16 residues.

In DNA, the CDR3 is TGTGCCTGGAGTGTACCCCAGACAGGGGTGAGGGAAAAACTGTTTTTT. Encoded protein: CAWSVPQTGVREKLFF. The chain is built from TRBV30 and TRBJ1-4; 8 nucleotides line up with TRBD1. Germline loops: CDR1 GTSNPN, CDR2 SVGIG (reference sequence). V lost 0 bases and J lost 8; bases outside the gene matches: 11. The CDR3 length is 16 residues.

This clone appeared once. Given a much more abundant clone one base away, this may be a read error. Different DNA sequences within this sample yield the same CDR3. This sequence joins TRBV7-3 and TRBJ1-1; a possible D gene is TRBD1 (5 bases). V shed 6 bases and J shed 1 base, with 9 bases lying between them. Germline V gene sequence: CDR1 SGHTA, CDR2 FQGTGA. The CDR3 is 13 residues long. In DNA form, the CDR3 reads TGTGCCAGCAGACAGGACGGGAACACTGAAGCTTTCTTT. Encoded protein: CASRQDGNTEAFF.